This T cell receptor beta chain comes out of a study of regulatory T cells in long-lasting Graves disease. Study summary: By definition, persistent Graves' disease involved antithyroid drugs for over 5 years alongside positive TSH receptor antibodies. General study results and limits: Exclusively peripheral blood, rather than thyroid tissue, was studied. TRBV28, TRBJ1-2 and TRBJ2-5 emerged as the favored segments in persistent disease.

TCR beta libraries were built with iRepertoire HTBI primers and Arm-PCR of CDR3 regions. MiXCR, applied by TCRdb to the multiplex PCR reads, yields one record per CDR3 protein. This sample yields roughly 400,000 distinct CDR3 sequences, of which under 25% are seen a single time; around 20% belongs to the top ten. This clonotype has at least ten counts. What it binds is unknown. Indicated time point: persistent/refractory GD, antithyroid drugs over 5 years with positive TRAb. From PBMCs, RNA was extracted and then used to make the TCR library. The source of the patients was an endocrinology department in Xi'an, China. The CDR3 spans 13 residues. V dropped 3 bases and J dropped 5 bases, with 10 bases sitting between them.

Source: peripheral blood mononuclear cells (PBMCs), taken when the disease was refractory, from a patient treated with antithyroid drugs. The receptor's source is a female donor with Graves disease. The V gene is TRBV12-3 or TRBV12-4, the J gene TRBJ1-2; D call uncertain. The CDR3 region is CASSFETDYGYTF. The CDR3 nucleotides read TGTGCCAGCAGTTTCGAAACAGATTATGGCTACACCTTC.